This TCR beta chain was recorded in a study of T cell repertoires in cytomegalovirus infection. Background on the study: CMV epitopes used comprised recently identified HLA-C-restricted ones and well-studied HLA-B-restricted ones.

TCRdb analysed the reads with MiXCR anew, one entry per CDR3 protein. The data hold about 830,000 distinct CDR3 sequences, with about 30% observed a single time. The germline V and J ends were trimmed by 5 bases and 0 bases, with 22 bases remaining between them. The CDR3 has 19 residues. CDR1 is SGHVT, CDR2 SQSDAQ, per germline. This clonotype has a handful of counts. What it recognizes is unknown. Findings and caveats of the study: People with CMV and the relevant HLA were identified by cumulative public TCR beta family frequency.

The V gene is TRBV7-4, the J gene TRBJ1-4; D possibly corresponds to TRBD1 (5 bases). The TCR originated in a human donor in good health (CMV status not recorded). Some clones in this sample may be carry-over from other donors' samples. The sequencing used cultured CD8+ T cells from PBMCs, collected from culture after CMV antigen stimulation. The CDR3 DNA is TGTGCCAGCAGCCCCTCCCGATGGGGGTTGGAGGCAACTAATGAAAAACTGTTTTTT. Its translation: CASSPSRWGLEATNEKLFF.